This T cell receptor (beta chain) was obtained from a study of shared clonotypes between healthy human individuals. The CDR3 has 15 residues. Trimming removed 9 bases at V and 3 bases at J, with 20 bases between. The germline gives CDR1 SNHLY, CDR2 FYNNEI. The donors were all Caucasian adults (living in Nashville, Tennessee). Among the unsorted PBMC samples, replicate PCRs used roughly 300 ng DNA, some 30,000 T cell genomes. TCRdb keeps only in-frame clones here, not all; method: immunoSEQ multiplex PCR. There are more than 450,000 clones in the sample; 79% occur only once, and 10% to 15% lies in the top ten.

This sequence joins TRBV2 and TRBJ1-2, with TRBD1 as a possible D gene (5 bases). The sequence came from a woman in her forties in good health. Some clones in this sample may be carry-over from other donors' samples. The sequencing input was PBMCs. The chain's CDR3 is CARGGSGPLDYGYTF. CDR3 bases: TGTGCCAGGGGGGGGTCAGGGCCCCTTGACTATGGCTACACCTTC.